Below are 26 T cell receptor beta chains sequenced from a single sample in a study of radiation and T cells in renal cell carcinoma. Described time point: blood 4 weeks post-SBRT, at nephrectomy. Treatment: 15 Gy SBRT to primary tumor, nephrectomy 4 weeks later. Produced via immunoSEQ multiplex PCR; TCRdb's table is partial and in-frame only. The table has roughly 58,000 clones, about three quarters seen once. The sample in question was blood, obtained from a patient whose treatment included radiotherapy and nephrectomy. These receptors were collected from a man in his 60s with renal cell carcinoma.

The chain is built from TRBV29-1 and TRBJ2-3; tentatively, D is TRBD1 or TRBD2 (6 bases each). The CDR3 contains 15 residues. From germline, CDR1 is SQVTM and CDR2 ANQGSEA. V lost 6 bases, J lost 4 bases, and 20 bases lay in between. CDR3 coding DNA: TGCAGCGTGAGGGGGGCGCACGGTACCTCAGATACGCAGTATTTT. Its translation: CSVRGAHGTSDTQYF.

V usage is TRBV27 and J usage is TRBJ1-2; D unclear. Germline CDR1 and CDR2: MNHEY and SMNVEV (reference sequence). CDR3 size: 16 residues. V was trimmed by 0 bases and J by 8 bases, leaving 19 bases between them. For the CDR3, the DNA is TGTGCCAGCAGTTTATCGATATCGGACCTCATGGGGGGCTACACCTTC. Encoded protein: CASSLSISDLMGGYTF.

The J gene is TRBJ1-1, the V gene TRBV7-9; no reliable D call. CDR3 length: 12 residues. V dropped 2 bases and J dropped 8 bases, with 9 bases sitting between them. CDR1 is SEHNR and CDR2 is FQNEAQ in the germline V gene (reference sequence). The CDR3 nucleotides are TGTGCCAGCAGCTTAAGTGGTAACGAAGCTTTCTTT. This sequence encodes CASSLSGNEAFF.

In this sample, this clone turned up a few times. The rearrangement joins TRBV9 to TRBJ1-5, with TRBD1 as a possible D gene (5 bases). Germline CDR1 reads SGDLS; CDR2 reads YYNGEE. The CDR3 contains 15 residues. The V end lost 4 bases, the J end lost 2 bases, and 13 bases lay between the germline ends. The DNA for the CDR3 is TGTGCCAGCAGCCAGGCGGCAGGGCGCAATCAGCCCCAGCATTTT. Protein: CASSQAAGRNQPQHF.

This clone was detected once. V gene TRBV12-5 combines with J gene TRBJ1-3; the D gene is possibly TRBD1 (5 bases). Trimming took off 0 bases at V and 4 bases at J, with 16 bases between the two ends. CDR3 length: 17 residues. CDR1 and CDR2 (germline): LGHNT, FRNRAP. The chain's CDR3 is CASGLVGSRVGGNTIYF. The CDR3 nucleotides are TGTGCTAGTGGTTTGGTAGGGTCCAGGGTAGGAGGAAACACCATATATTTT.

DNA of the CDR3: TGTGCCAGCAGCTTATTGGGCGGGGGGGCTTCAGGAGAGACCCAGTACTTC. Its translation is CASSLLGGGASGETQYF. The chain has TRBV7-2 and TRBJ2-5; the match to TRBD2 covers 9 bases. This CDR3 spans 17 amino acids. The germline CDR1 and CDR2 sequences are SGHTA and FQGNSA. After removal of 2 bases from V and 4 bases from J, the junction contained 11 bases not matched to a gene.

CDR3 in DNA: TGCGCCAGCAGCCAAGAAAGATGGGGCGGGAGGACGAGAGATACGCAGTATTTT. Translating it yields CASSQERWGGRTRDTQYF. The chain couples TRBV4-1 to TRBJ2-3; 8 bases agree with TRBD2. The germline CDR1 and CDR2 sequences are MGHRA and YSYEKL. J lost 5 bases, V lost 0 bases, and 13 bases had no gene match. The CDR3 consists of 18 residues.

The chain recombines TRBV5-1 with TRBJ2-7; no clear D gene. The V end was cut by 0 bases, the J end by 2 bases, with 9 bases between. CDR1 SGHRS and CDR2 YFSETQ come from the germline V gene. This CDR3 has 14 residues. CDR3 amino acids: CASSLDRSPYEQYV. CDR3 coding DNA: TGCGCCAGCAGCTTGGACCGGAGCCCCTACGAGCAGTACGTC.

The chain joins TRBV9 to TRBJ2-7, with D tentatively TRBD2 (6 bases). Trimming stripped 3 bases from V and 7 bases from J, with 14 bases between. The germline V gene encodes CDR1 SGDLS and CDR2 YYNGEE. This CDR3 is 13 amino acids long. The CDR3 nucleotides read TGTGCCAGCAGCGGACGGAGGGAAACGGAGCAGTACGTC. Translating it yields CASSGRRETEQYV.

The chain joins TRBV5-5 to TRBJ1-2; 8 nucleotides line up with TRBD1. V trimming: 0 bases; J trimming: 4 bases; junction bases outside the gene matches: 11. There are 17 residues in the CDR3. Germline lookup yields CDR1 SGHKS and CDR2 YYEKEE (reference sequence). CDR3 loop: CASSLGAGGAPGYGYTF. CDR3 coding DNA: TGTGCCAGCAGCTTGGGGGCAGGGGGCGCCCCCGGCTATGGCTACACCTTC.

This clone was counted a single time. The J gene is TRBJ2-1, the V gene TRBV7-9, with TRBD2 matching over 10 bases. This CDR3 region has 17 residues. The V gene end was trimmed by 6 bases and the J gene end by 4 bases; junction bases not matched to a gene: 12. CDR1 is SEHNR and CDR2 is FQNEAQ in the germline V gene (reference sequence). The DNA for the CDR3 is TGTGCCAGCAGTCCGGGGGCACTAGCGGGAAATTACAATGAGCAGTTCTTC. Translation gives CASSPGALAGNYNEQFF.

The chain joins TRBV28 to TRBJ2-7; 12 bases align to TRBD2. Germline V gene data show CDR1 as MDHEN and CDR2 as SYDVKM. With V trimmed by 4 bases and J by 10 bases, 5 bases remained unmatched. This CDR3 contains 13 residues. Written as DNA, the CDR3 is TGTGCCAGCAGTTCTAGCGGGAGGGCATCCCAGTACGTC. This encodes CASSSSGRASQYV.

This rearrangement joins TRBV7-9 to TRBJ2-3; 10 bases match TRBD2. The ends lost 5 bases at V and 4 bases at J; junction bases unmatched: 9. Germline V gives CDR1 SEHNR, CDR2 FQNEAQ (reference sequence). CDR3 length: 16 amino acids. The CDR3: CASSATSGVGADTQYF. CDR3 bases: TGTGCCAGCAGCGCCACTAGCGGGGTGGGCGCAGATACGCAGTATTTT.

The rearrangement uses TRBV18 and TRBJ2-5, with a possible D match to TRBD2 (6 bases). This CDR3 comprises 14 residues. CDR1 and CDR2 (germline): KGHSH, LQKENI. With 4 bases removed from V and 5 bases from J, the gap between germline ends came to 14 bases. In nucleotides, the CDR3 is TGTGCCAGCTCACTGGGACTGGAATGGGAGACCCAGTACTTC. Its protein product is CASSLGLEWETQYF.

V and J are TRBV6-6 and TRBJ1-1; D unresolved. The CDR3 sequence is 13 residues long. Germline CDR1 and CDR2: MNHNY and SVGAGI (reference sequence). V shed 4 bases and J shed 2 bases, with 8 bases lying between them. In DNA form, the CDR3 reads TGTGCCAGCAGTTTTTCACAAAACACTGAAGCTTTCTTT. It translates to CASSFSQNTEAFF.

The rearrangement uses TRBV27 and TRBJ2-1; TRBD2 aligns across 7 bases. CDR3 length equals 15 residues. The junction had 5 bases not matched to a gene; V was cut back by 4 bases and J by 2 bases. The germline V gene has CDR1 MNHEY and CDR2 SMNVEV (reference sequence). The CDR3 nucleotides read TGTGCCAGCAGTTGGGGGGGGATAACCTACAATGAGCAGTTCTTC. Its translation: CASSWGGITYNEQFF.

This chain uses TRBV5-1 with TRBJ2-3; D perhaps matches TRBD1 (6 bases). The CDR3 runs to 13 residues. Trimming removed 2 bases at V and 5 bases at J, with 9 bases between. Germline values: CDR1 SGHRS, CDR2 YFSETQ. This CDR3 is CASSFRDIDTQYF. The CDR3 nucleotides are TGCGCCAGCAGCTTCCGGGACATAGATACGCAGTATTTT.

The gene calls are TRBV6-1 and TRBJ1-3; D is undetermined. Germline assignment: CDR1 MNHNS and CDR2 SASEGT. V was clipped by 4 bases and J by 3 bases, with 13 bases between them. The CDR3 loop spans 15 amino acids. CDR3 sequence reads: CASSGAQLIGNTIYF. Here the CDR3 DNA reads TGTGCCAGCAGTGGGGCACAGCTCATTGGAAACACCATATATTTT.

The sample holds a few counts of this clone. The same CDR3 can be traced to other DNA sequences in this sample. This chain links TRBV6-5 with TRBJ2-1; D uncertain. The germline gives CDR1 MNHEY, CDR2 SVGAGI. The CDR3 runs 16 residues. The V end was cut by 0 bases, the J end by 0 bases, with 9 bases between. CDR3 residues: CASSYSPASSYNEQFF. The CDR3 DNA follows: TGTGCCAGCAGTTACTCGCCGGCAAGCTCCTACAATGAGCAGTTCTTC.

V is TRBV2 and J is TRBJ1-5, with no clear D. Germline loops: CDR1 SNHLY, CDR2 FYNNEI. Trimming left V 4 bases short and J 2 bases short, with 9 bases between. This CDR3 is built from 14 residues. The CDR3 bases are TGTGCCAGCAGTGTTTCTGGTGGCAATCAGCCCCAGCATTTT. Its translation: CASSVSGGNQPQHF.

This chain joins TRBV5-4 and TRBJ2-6, with unresolved D. V was pared by 5 bases and J by 0 bases, with 9 bases between. The CDR3 runs 15 residues. Germline-derived CDR1 and CDR2 are SGHNT and YYREEE (reference sequence). CDR3 DNA sequence: TGTGCCAGCAGGATCGACAACTCTGGGGCCAACGTCCTGACTTTC. Amino acid sequence: CASRIDNSGANVLTF.

The chain is built from TRBV18 and TRBJ1-4; 9 nucleotides align to TRBD1. Trimming removed 2 bases from V and 6 bases from J; junction bases left unmatched: 7. This CDR3 has 16 residues. Germline lookup yields CDR1 KGHSH and CDR2 LQKENI. The CDR3 region has the DNA TGTGCCAGCTCACCAACTCCGGGACAGGGAGATGAAAAACTGTTTTTT. Its protein product is CASSPTPGQGDEKLFF.

This clone was seen a handful of times. V usage is TRBV15 and J usage is TRBJ2-7; TRBD1 or TRBD2 may be the D gene (5 bases each). The length of the CDR3 is 13 residues. Germline CDR1 is LNHNV and CDR2 is YYDKDF (reference sequence). V shed 0 bases and J shed 5 bases, with 8 bases lying between them. This CDR3 reads CATSRDQGDEQYV. In DNA form, the CDR3 reads TGTGCCACCAGCAGAGATCAGGGAGACGAGCAGTACGTC.

V and J are TRBV30 and TRBJ1-2; 8 bases are shared with TRBD1. V dropped 3 bases and J dropped 8; count of bases not matched to a gene: 5. The CDR3 extends over 12 amino acids. The germline V gene has CDR1 GTSNPN and CDR2 SVGIG (reference sequence). The CDR3 DNA is TGTGCCTGGAGCAGGACAGGGTTAGGCTACACCTTC. Protein: CAWSRTGLGYTF.

The chain employs TRBV6-1 and TRBJ2-3, with D possibly matching TRBD2 (5 bases). The germline CDR1 and CDR2 sequences are MNHNS and SASEGT. V lost 1 base and J 0 bases, leaving 8 bases between the germline ends. The CDR3 has 15 residues. CDR3 nucleotide sequence: TGTGCCAGCAGTGAAGGGTGGACTAGCACAGATACGCAGTATTTT. Its translation is CASSEGWTSTDTQYF.

This chain connects TRBV6-5 to TRBJ1-4, with D uncertain. CDR1 and CDR2 from the germline V gene are MNHEY and SVGAGI. The V gene lost 5 bases and the J gene lost 4 bases, with 8 bases spanning the gap. This CDR3 region has 13 residues. The CDR3 bases are TGTGCCAGCAGTCGACGGATTAATGAAAAACTGTTTTTT. As protein: CASSRRINEKLFF.